This entry is about one T cell receptor beta chain. The sample originates from a study of T-cell memory formation after mild COVID-19. TCRdb called the 5' RACE reads again in MiXCR, with one record for every CDR3 protein. The sample shows 250,000 to 350,000 distinct CDR3 sequences, more than 15% of them seen only once. The sequencing sample was made of PBMCs or a T cell subset sorted from them (not recorded which). This TCR came from a man aged 18 to 35 who had mild COVID-19 (a few samples of this study predate the infection). Cell type and time point are not known.

The CDR3 sequence is CASGLGRTGELFF. CDR3 coding DNA: TGTGCTAGTGGTTTGGGTAGGACCGGGGAGCTGTTTTTT. This chain links TRBV12-5 with TRBJ2-2; D gene ambiguous. CDR1 is LGHNT and CDR2 is FRNRAP in the germline V gene. Trimming cost V 1 base and J 5 bases, with 5 bases left between them. The CDR3 has 13 amino acids.